This T cell receptor beta chain was sequenced for a study of T cell repertoires in cytomegalovirus infection. The wider study: From public TCR beta signatures came an indication of both CMV infection and matching HLA type.

TCRdb fed the reads into MiXCR, producing one record per CDR3 protein. The sample records some 560,000 distinct CDR3 sequences, over 35% being singletons. Concerning this clonotype itself: Its antigen is currently unknown.

Whole-study findings and limits: Clonotypes of TCR beta that were HLA-C-restricted and CMV-specific dominated the ex vivo response.

Germline CDR1 and CDR2: MNHEY and SVGEGT. This CDR3 contains 13 residues. V was shortened by 7 bases and J by 4 bases, with 13 bases between the two germline ends. The V call is TRBV6-2 or TRBV6-3, the J call TRBJ1-1; possible D gene TRBD1, 5 bases. The clonotype comes from a human donor in good health (CMV status not recorded). Some clones in this sample may be carry-over from other donors' samples. The source material was cultured PBMCs, sampled from culture after CMV antigen stimulation. The CDR3 protein is CASTGNLGTEAFF. CDR3 DNA: TGTGCCAGCACAGGGAATTTGGGCACTGAAGCTTTCTTT.